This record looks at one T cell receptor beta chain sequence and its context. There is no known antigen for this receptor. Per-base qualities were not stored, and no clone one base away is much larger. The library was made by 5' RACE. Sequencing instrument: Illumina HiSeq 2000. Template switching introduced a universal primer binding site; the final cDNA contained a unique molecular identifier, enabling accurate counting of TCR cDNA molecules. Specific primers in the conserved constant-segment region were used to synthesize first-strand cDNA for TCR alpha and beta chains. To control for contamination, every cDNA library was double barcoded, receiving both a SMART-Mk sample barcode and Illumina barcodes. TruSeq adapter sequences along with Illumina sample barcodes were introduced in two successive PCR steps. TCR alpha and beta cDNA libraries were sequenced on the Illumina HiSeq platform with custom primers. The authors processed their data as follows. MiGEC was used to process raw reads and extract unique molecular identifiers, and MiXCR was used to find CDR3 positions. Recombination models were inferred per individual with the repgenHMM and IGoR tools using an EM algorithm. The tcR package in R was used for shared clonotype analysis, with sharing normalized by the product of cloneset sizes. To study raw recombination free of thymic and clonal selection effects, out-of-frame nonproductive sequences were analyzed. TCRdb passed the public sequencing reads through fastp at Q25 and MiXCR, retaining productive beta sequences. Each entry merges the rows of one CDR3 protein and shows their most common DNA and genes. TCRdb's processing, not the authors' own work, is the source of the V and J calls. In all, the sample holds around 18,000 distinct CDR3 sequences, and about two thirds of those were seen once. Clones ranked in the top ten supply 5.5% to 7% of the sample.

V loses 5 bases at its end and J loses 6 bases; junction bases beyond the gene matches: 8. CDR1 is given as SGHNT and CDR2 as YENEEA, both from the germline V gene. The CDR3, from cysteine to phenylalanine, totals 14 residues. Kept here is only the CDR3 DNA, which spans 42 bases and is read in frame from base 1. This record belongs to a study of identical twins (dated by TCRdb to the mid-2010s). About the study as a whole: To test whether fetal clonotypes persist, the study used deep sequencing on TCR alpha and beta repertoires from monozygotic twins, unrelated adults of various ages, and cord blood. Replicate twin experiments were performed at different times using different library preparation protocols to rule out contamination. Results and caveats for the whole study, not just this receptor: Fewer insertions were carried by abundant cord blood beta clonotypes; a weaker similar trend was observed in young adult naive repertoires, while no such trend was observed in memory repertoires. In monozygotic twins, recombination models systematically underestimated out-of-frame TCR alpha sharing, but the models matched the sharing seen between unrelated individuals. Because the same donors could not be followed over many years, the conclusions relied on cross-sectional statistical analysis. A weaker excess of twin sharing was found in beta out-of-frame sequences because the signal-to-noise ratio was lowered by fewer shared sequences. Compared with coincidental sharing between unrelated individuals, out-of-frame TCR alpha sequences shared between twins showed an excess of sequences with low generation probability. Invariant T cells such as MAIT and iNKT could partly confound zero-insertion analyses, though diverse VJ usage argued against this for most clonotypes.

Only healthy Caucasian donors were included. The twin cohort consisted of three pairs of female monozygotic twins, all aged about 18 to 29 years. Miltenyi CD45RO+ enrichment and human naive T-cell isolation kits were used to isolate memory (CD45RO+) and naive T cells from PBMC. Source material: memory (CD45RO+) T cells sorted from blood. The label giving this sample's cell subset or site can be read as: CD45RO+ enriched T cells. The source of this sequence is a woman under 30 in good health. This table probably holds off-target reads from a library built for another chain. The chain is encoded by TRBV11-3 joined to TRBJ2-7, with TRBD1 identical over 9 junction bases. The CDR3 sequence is CASSPRTGEFEQYF. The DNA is TGTGCCAGCAGCCCGAGGACAGGGGAATTCGAGCAGTACTTC.